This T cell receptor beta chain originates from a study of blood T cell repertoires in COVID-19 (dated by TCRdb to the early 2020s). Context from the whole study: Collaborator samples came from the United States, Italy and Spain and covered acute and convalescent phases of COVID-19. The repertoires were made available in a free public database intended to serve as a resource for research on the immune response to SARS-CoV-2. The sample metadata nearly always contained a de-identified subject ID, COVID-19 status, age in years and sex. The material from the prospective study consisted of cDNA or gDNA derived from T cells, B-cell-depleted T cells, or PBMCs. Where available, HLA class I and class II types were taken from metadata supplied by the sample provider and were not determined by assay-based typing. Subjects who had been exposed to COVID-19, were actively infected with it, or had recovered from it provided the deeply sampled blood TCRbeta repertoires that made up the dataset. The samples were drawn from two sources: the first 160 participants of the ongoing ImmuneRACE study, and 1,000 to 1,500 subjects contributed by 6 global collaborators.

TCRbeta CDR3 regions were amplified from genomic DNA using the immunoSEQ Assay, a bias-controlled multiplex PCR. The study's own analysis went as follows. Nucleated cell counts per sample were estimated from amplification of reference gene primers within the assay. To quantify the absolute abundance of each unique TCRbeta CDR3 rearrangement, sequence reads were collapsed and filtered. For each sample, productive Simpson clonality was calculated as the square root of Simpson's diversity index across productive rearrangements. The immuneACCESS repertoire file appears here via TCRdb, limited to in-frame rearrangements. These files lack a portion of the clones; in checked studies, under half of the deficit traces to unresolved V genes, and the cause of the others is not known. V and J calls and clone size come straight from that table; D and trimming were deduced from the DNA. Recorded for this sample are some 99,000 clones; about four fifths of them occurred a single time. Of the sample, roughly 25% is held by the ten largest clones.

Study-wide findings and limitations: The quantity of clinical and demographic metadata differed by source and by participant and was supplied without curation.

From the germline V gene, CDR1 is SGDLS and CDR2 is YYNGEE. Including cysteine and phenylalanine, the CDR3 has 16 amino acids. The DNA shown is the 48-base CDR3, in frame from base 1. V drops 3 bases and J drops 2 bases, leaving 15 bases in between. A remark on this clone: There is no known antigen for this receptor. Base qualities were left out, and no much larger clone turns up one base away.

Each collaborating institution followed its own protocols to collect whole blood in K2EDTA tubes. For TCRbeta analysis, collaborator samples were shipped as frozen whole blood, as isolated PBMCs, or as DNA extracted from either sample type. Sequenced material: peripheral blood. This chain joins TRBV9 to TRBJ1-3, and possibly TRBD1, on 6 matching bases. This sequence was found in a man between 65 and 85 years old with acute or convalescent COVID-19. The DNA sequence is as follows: TGTGCCAGCAGCGAAGAAGGTTCAGGGGCTGGAAACACCATATATTTT. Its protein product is CASSEEGSGAGNTIYF.